Following are 10 T cell receptor beta chains from one sample sequenced in a study of T cell repertoires in cytomegalovirus infection. MiXCR, run by TCRdb on the reads, gives a single entry per CDR3 protein. Of over 200,000 distinct CDR3 sequences listed, roughly an eighth were seen once; the top ten hold roughly 8.7%. Sequencing was done on a sample of PBMCs. These receptors were taken from a human donor in good health (CMV status not recorded). Some clones in this sample may be carry-over from other donors' samples.

The chain uses TRBV29-1 and TRBJ1-2; 7 positions match TRBD1. The trim removed 0 bases at V and 4 bases at J, leaving 11 bases unmatched. Germline lookup yields CDR1 SQVTM and CDR2 ANQGSEA. The CDR3 has 16 residues. CDR3 sequence reads: CSVEEEGARSPYGYTF. The DNA of the CDR3 is TGCAGCGTTGAAGAGGAGGGGGCGCGATCCCCCTATGGCTACACCTTC.

V gene TRBV20-1 combines with J gene TRBJ2-7; TRBD1 might be the D (6 bases). Between the trimmed V and J ends, which lost 0 bases and 3 bases, there was a span of 12 bases. Per the germline V gene, CDR1 is DFQATT and CDR2 is SNEGSKA (reference sequence). This CDR3 region has 14 residues. The CDR3 sequence: CSAREQGPLYEQYF. CDR3 in DNA: TGCAGTGCTAGAGAACAGGGACCTCTCTACGAGCAGTACTTC.

This clonotype was found many times. The chain combines TRBV18 with TRBJ1-5, with TRBD1 identical over 8 bases. This CDR3 has 14 amino acids. Germline V gives CDR1 KGHSH, CDR2 LQKENI. Unmatched junction bases numbered 4, after V lost 4 bases and J lost 5 bases. For the CDR3, the DNA is TGTGCCAGCTCACAGACAGGGGCGGATCAGCCCCAGCATTTT. Protein: CASSQTGADQPQHF.

V gene TRBV29-1 combines with J gene TRBJ1-1; D might be TRBD1 (6 bases). V dropped 5 bases and J dropped 5 bases, with 9 bases sitting between them. The CDR3 covers 11 residues. Germline V gene sequence: CDR1 SQVTM, CDR2 ANQGSEA. In nucleotides, the CDR3 is TGCAGCGTTTACAGGGCGACTGAAGCTTTCTTT. It encodes CSVYRATEAFF.

This clonotype was counted many times. This chain connects TRBV27 to TRBJ2-3; 7 bases align to TRBD1. Trimming cost V 2 bases and J 9 bases; bases outside gene matches: 11. The CDR3 is made up of 15 amino acids. CDR1 is MNHEY, CDR2 SMNVEV, per germline (reference sequence). Here the CDR3 DNA reads TGTGCCAGCAGTTTAGGTTCACAGGGGCACGGGACGCAGTATTTT. Translation: CASSLGSQGHGTQYF.

This clonotype has a count of ten or more. The chain recombines TRBV7-2 with TRBJ1-5, with D tentatively TRBD1 (5 bases). Germline V CDR1 and CDR2: SGHTA, FQGNSA. The CDR3 spans 15 residues. Trimming pared 5 bases from V and 5 bases from J, leaving 16 bases between. The CDR3 here is CASSPQDFMDQPQHF. In nucleotides, the CDR3 is TGTGCCAGCAGCCCACAGGACTTTATGGATCAGCCCCAGCATTTT. The full variable domain, completed using reference TRBV7-2 and TRBJ1-5, is GAGVSQSPSNKVTEKGKDVELRCDPISGHTALYWYRQSLGQGLEFLIYFQGNSAPDKSGLPSDRFSAERTGGSVSTLTIQRTQQEDSAVYLCASSPQDFMDQPQHFGDGTRLSIL.

This clonotype was detected only a few times. V is TRBV7-2 and J is TRBJ1-4, with D possibly matching TRBD1 (5 bases). CDR1 and CDR2 from the germline V gene are SGHTA and FQGNSA. CDR3 size: 13 residues. Trimming shortened V by 6 bases and J by 4 bases, and 9 bases separated the two germline ends. This CDR3 is CASRGGVNEKLFF. The CDR3 nucleotides read TGTGCCAGCAGGGGGGGGGTTAATGAAAAACTGTTTTTT.

The sample holds many counts of this clonotype. The rearrangement joins TRBV20-1 to TRBJ1-2; 9 nucleotides agree with TRBD1. CDR3 size: 13 residues. Germline CDR1 is DFQATT and CDR2 is SNEGSKA (reference sequence). J lost 3 bases, V lost 5 bases, and 4 bases had no gene match. CDR3 in amino acids: CSAADRGDYGYTF. The CDR3 coding sequence is TGCAGTGCTGCGGACAGGGGTGACTATGGCTACACCTTC.

The chain couples TRBV5-1 to TRBJ2-1; TRBD2 might be the D (7 bases). V was cut by 0 bases and J by 7 bases, with 11 bases left in between. The CDR3 sequence is 14 residues long. The V gene's germline CDR1 is SGHRS and CDR2 YFSETQ. The CDR3 nucleotides read TGCGCCAGCAGCTTGGAAGGGGGGGCTAATGAGCAGTTCTTC. Residues: CASSLEGGANEQFF.

This clonotype was picked up a small number of times. This chain uses TRBV27 with TRBJ2-2; D remains ambiguous. This CDR3 comprises 12 residues. CDR1 and CDR2 (germline): MNHEY, SMNVEV (reference sequence). V lost 2 bases and J 7 bases, leaving 5 bases between the germline ends. The CDR3 spells CASSLRGGELFF. The CDR3 DNA sequence: TGTGCCAGCAGTTTACGCGGCGGGGAGCTGTTTTTT.